The rows below give T cell receptor beta chains drawn from one sample of a study of blood T cell repertoires in COVID-19. TCRdb's copy holds only in-frame clones and misses some; the assay was immunoSEQ multiplex PCR. In the table there are over 250,000 clones, around nine tenths of which are singletons. The sample consisted of PBMCs or T cells enriched from blood (not recorded which). These receptors were collected from an older woman in a cohort exposed to, infected with or recovered from COVID-19 (not recorded which). The CDR3 runs from the conserved cysteine through the conserved F or W. The order of the fields is clone size, J gene, V gene, D gene, CDR3 DNA, CDR3 protein. A D gene is named only where the DNA matches it firmly. Clone size appears in some rows only: once, few, many, or a class for an expanded clone.

abundance: NA
j_gene: TRBJ2-7
v_gene: TRBV28
d_gene: NA
CDR3nt: TGTGCCAGCAAGCGGGTAGCCATGGGTTACGAGCAGTACTTC
CDR3aa: CASKRVAMGYEQYF

abundance: NA
j_gene: TRBJ2-3
v_gene: TRBV5-1
d_gene: NA
CDR3nt: TGCGCCAGCAGCTTGGTCAGAGGATCTAGCACAGATACGCAGTATTTT
CDR3aa: CASSLVRGSSTDTQYF

abundance: NA
j_gene: TRBJ1-2
v_gene: TRBV28
d_gene: NA
CDR3nt: TGTGCCAGCAGTGCGGGTTATGGCTACACCTTC
CDR3aa: CASSAGYGYTF

abundance: NA
j_gene: TRBJ2-5
v_gene: TRBV5-8
d_gene: NA
CDR3nt: TGTGCCAGCAGCTTGGGTGGCGGATTGGGGCCGGAGACCCAGTACTTC
CDR3aa: CASSLGGGLGPETQYF

abundance: NA
j_gene: TRBJ2-6
v_gene: TRBV25-1
d_gene: TRBD1
CDR3nt: TGTGCCAGCAGTGAATATGGGAACAGGGGGACTGGGGCCAACGTCCTGACTTTC
CDR3aa: CASSEYGNRGTGANVLTF

abundance: NA
j_gene: TRBJ2-7
v_gene: TRBV7-8
d_gene: TRBD1
CDR3nt: TGTGCCAGCAGCCCCACAGGGGACGAGCAGTACTTC
CDR3aa: CASSPTGDEQYF

abundance: NA
j_gene: TRBJ2-7
v_gene: TRBV28
d_gene: TRBD2
CDR3nt: TGTGCCAGCAGACCGGGACTAGCGGGAACTTACGAGCAGTACTTC
CDR3aa: CASRPGLAGTYEQYF

abundance: NA
j_gene: TRBJ1-5
v_gene: TRBV28
d_gene: TRBD1
CDR3nt: TGTGCCAGCAGTTTATATCCGGGACAGGCTTATAGCAATCAGCCCCAGCATTTT
CDR3aa: CASSLYPGQAYSNQPQHF

abundance: NA
j_gene: TRBJ2-7
v_gene: TRBV7-2
d_gene: TRBD1
CDR3nt: TGTGCCAGCAGCTCTACCGGGACAGGACACTACGAGCAGTACTTC
CDR3aa: CASSSTGTGHYEQYF

abundance: once
j_gene: TRBJ2-7
v_gene: TRBV6-5
d_gene: TRBD1
CDR3nt: TGTGCCAGCAGTACTTCCGGGACAGGAGGATACGAGCAGTACTTC
CDR3aa: CASSTSGTGGYEQYF

abundance: NA
j_gene: TRBJ1-5
v_gene: TRBV27
d_gene: NA
CDR3nt: TGTGCCAGCAGTTTAAGGGGGACAACCAATCAAGGTAACAATCAGCCCCAGCATTTT
CDR3aa: CASSLRGTTNQGNNQPQHF

abundance: NA
j_gene: TRBJ2-3
v_gene: TRBV6-5
d_gene: TRBD2
CDR3nt: TGTGCCAGCAGACGCGGACTAGCGGGCCCTGATACGCAGTATTTT
CDR3aa: CASRRGLAGPDTQYF

abundance: few
j_gene: TRBJ2-6
v_gene: TRBV5-6
d_gene: TRBD2
CDR3nt: TGTGCCAGCAGCTTGAACCTAGCGGGAGGTGGGGCCAACGTCCTGACTTTC
CDR3aa: CASSLNLAGGGANVLTF

abundance: NA
j_gene: TRBJ2-5
v_gene: TRBV7-2
d_gene: TRBD1
CDR3nt: TGTGCCAGCAGCTTAGTTGTCCTGTCGGCAGGGGGCGCGGGTGAGACCCAGTACTTC
CDR3aa: CASSLVVLSAGGAGETQYF

abundance: NA
j_gene: TRBJ1-5
v_gene: TRBV18
d_gene: TRBD1
CDR3nt: TGTGCCAGCTCACCAAAAGGGGACAGGGATAATCAGCCCCAGCATTTT
CDR3aa: CASSPKGDRDNQPQHF

abundance: NA
j_gene: TRBJ2-1
v_gene: TRBV3-1/TRBV3-2
d_gene: TRBD2
CDR3nt: TGTGCCAGCAGCCAAGATCGAGCTAGCGGGAGCCCTTACAATGAGCAGTTCTTC
CDR3aa: CASSQDRASGSPYNEQFF

abundance: NA
j_gene: TRBJ2-6
v_gene: TRBV28
d_gene: TRBD1
CDR3nt: TGTGCCAGCACTAGCCCACAGGGGGCGAGTAGATCTGGGGCCAACGTCCTGACTTTC
CDR3aa: CASTSPQGASRSGANVLTF

abundance: NA
j_gene: TRBJ1-4
v_gene: TRBV7-8
d_gene: TRBD1
CDR3nt: TGTGCCAGCAGCTCATCGACAGGGGTGAATGAAAAACTGTTTTTT
CDR3aa: CASSSSTGVNEKLFF

abundance: NA
j_gene: TRBJ1-1
v_gene: TRBV20-1
d_gene: NA
CDR3nt: TGCAGTGCTAGTGACCCGCTCGCAGACTGGAACACTGAAGCTTTCTTT
CDR3aa: CSASDPLADWNTEAFF

abundance: NA
j_gene: TRBJ2-2
v_gene: TRBV6-5
d_gene: NA
CDR3nt: TGTGCCAGCAAGGATCCGGGTGGCACCGGGGAGCTGTTTTTT
CDR3aa: CASKDPGGTGELFF